What follows is one T cell receptor beta chain and its context. The antigen remains undetermined. The sample is drawn from a study of T cells in Graves' hyperthyroidism and ophthalmopathy. Study-wide findings and caveats: Most thyroid clonotypes with frequency above 0.001 were detected in blood. In the analysis, a 13 V-J model separated ophthalmopathy from stable hyperthyroidism.

The investigators amplified TCR beta CDR3 regions from RNA transcripts. An initial round of RT-PCR targeting the TCR CDR3 relied on the HTBI primer set. MiXCR was run by TCRdb on the multiplex PCR reads, yielding one entry per CDR3 protein. The sample carries around 500,000 distinct CDR3 sequences, roughly 23% recorded once. The germline gives CDR1 KGHDR, CDR2 SFDVKD. V lost 8 bases to trimming and J lost 2 bases, with 18 bases between them. The CDR3 totals 17 residues. Diagnosing involved the use of clinical symptoms, serum thyroxine and TRAb, thyroid ultrasound and orbital computed tomography. Fresh 10 ml peripheral blood yielded PBMCs.

This TCR was recovered from a woman in her seventies with Graves' ophthalmopathy. The sample comprised blood. The genes are TRBV24-1 and TRBJ2-6, with D tentatively TRBD1 (6 bases). CDR3 in amino acids: CATTRGKQIPGANVLTF. DNA of the CDR3: TGTGCCACCACAAGGGGGAAACAAATACCTGGGGCCAACGTCCTGACTTTC.